This T cell receptor beta chain was found in a study of cytomegalovirus exposure and HLA in healthy donors. The donors, nominally healthy at sampling, likely had unrecorded immune exposures. V was clipped by 4 bases and J by 4 bases, with 11 bases between them. Germline V gene lookup returns CDR1 LGHNA and CDR2 YSLEER. The CDR3 spans 13 residues. In the PCR, 60 Vbeta and 13 Jbeta primers were used. Method: immunoSEQ multiplex PCR; TCRdb's copy keeps in-frame clones and lacks some. The sample yields 110,000 to 150,000 clones, 80% to 90% seen once. A note on this clone: Its antigen is as yet unknown.

Findings and limits, study-wide: A later look showed TCR association rates differing by HLA locus, highest for DRB1 and lowest for HLA-C. Cytomegalovirus status was reportedly diagnosed by the classifier with high sensitivity and specificity. CMV serostatus stood as the only immune exposure information on hand.

The sequence derives from a boy under 10 years old in good health and CMV-seronegative. V and J are TRBV4-3 and TRBJ2-7, with D unresolved. Sequencing was performed on PBMCs. In DNA, the CDR3 is TGCGCCAGCAGCCGAGCCAGACTTTACGAGCAGTACTTC. Protein sequence: CASSRARLYEQYF.